This paragraph covers one T cell receptor (beta chain) sequence. Its antigen is still unknown. One base away there is no much larger clone; base qualities are not given. The immunoSEQ Assay, a bias-controlled multiplex PCR, was used to amplify TCRbeta CDR3 regions from genomic DNA. The study's processing was this. Within the assay, amplification of reference gene primers was used to estimate how many nucleated cells each sample contained. Sequence reads were collapsed and filtered to measure the absolute abundance of every unique TCRbeta CDR3 rearrangement. Productive Simpson clonality was computed per sample as the square root of Simpson's diversity index over productive rearrangements. The table was pulled from immuneACCESS by TCRdb, which kept in-frame rearrangements only. Such tables lose some clones; where checked, under half of the loss comes from unresolved V genes, and the rest has no known cause. V and J calls and clone size are copied from that table; D and trimming were computed from the DNA. The sample has about 170,000 clones on record, about 85% of them singletons. Of the sample, about 1.2% falls within the top ten clones.

The germline V gene (reference sequence) specifies LNHDA as CDR1 and SQIVND as CDR2. From the cysteine through the phenylalanine, the CDR3 covers 15 amino acids. Of the read, only the CDR3 DNA is kept; its 45 bases are in frame from base 1. Unmatched junction bases come to 10, with V trimmed by 5 bases and J by 6 bases. The sample belongs to a study of blood T cell repertoires in COVID-19 (dated by TCRdb to the early 2020s). The study in broad terms: Samples from collaborators originated in the United States, Italy and Spain and spanned both the acute and convalescent phases of COVID-19. The samples were drawn from two sources: the first 160 participants of the ongoing ImmuneRACE study, and fewer than 1,500 subjects contributed by 6 global collaborators. Where available, HLA class I and class II types were obtained from metadata supplied by the sample provider rather than from assay-based typing. The repertoires were made available in a free public database intended to serve as a resource for research on the immune response to SARS-CoV-2. The material from the prospective study consisted of cDNA or gDNA derived from T cells, B-cell-depleted T cells, or PBMCs. Deeply sampled blood TCRbeta repertoires from subjects exposed to, actively infected with, or recovered from COVID-19 were included in the dataset. Nearly every sample came with metadata listing a de-identified subject ID, COVID-19 status, age in years and sex. Study-wide conclusions, independent of this receptor: Clinical and demographic metadata were provided uncurated, with the amount varying by source and participant.

A second Seattle source provided samples from volunteer blood donors who had recovered from COVID-19. Each collaborating institution followed its own protocols to collect whole blood in K2EDTA tubes. For TCRbeta analysis, collaborators shipped samples in one of three forms: frozen whole blood, isolated PBMCs, or DNA extracted from either of those sample types. The sequenced sample was peripheral blood. This sequence uses TRBV19 and TRBJ1-5; the central 7 bases match TRBD1. This TCR was recovered from a man aged 60 to 69 who had recovered from COVID-19. The CDR3 loop reads CASSLWQGEAQPQHF. The DNA sequence follows: TGTGCCAGTAGTTTATGGCAGGGGGAGGCTCAGCCCCAGCATTTT.